This passage covers 4 T cell receptor beta chains from one sample sequenced in a study of CXCR3-negative and CXCR3-positive naive CD8 T cells. Each TRB cDNA library was prepared by 5' RACE (with UMI labels). Each CDR3 protein gets one entry in TCRdb, which reprocessed the 5' RACE reads and gives no DNA. Found here are 100,000 to 150,000 distinct CDR3 sequences; the top ten clones hold around 0.5%. Sequencing was carried out using naive CXCR3- CD8+ T cells from blood. As to subset: CD45RO-CCR7+CD27+CD95- naive CD8+ T cells lacking CXCR3 (TNR3-). All receptors derive from a human donor in good health. Some clones in this sample may be carry-over from other donors' samples.

The chain uses TRBV5-1 and TRBJ2-7; TCRdb returns TRBD1, unconfirmable since there is no DNA. The CDR3 contains 14 residues. Germline lookup yields CDR1 SGHRS and CDR2 YFSETQ. CDR3: CASSTGFSRDEQYF.

CDR3 loop: CASSTDQGYEQYF. The chain employs TRBV6-5 and TRBJ2-7. CDR1 and CDR2 (germline): MNHEY, SVGAGI. The CDR3 sequence is 13 residues long.

The rearrangement links TRBV12-3 or TRBV12-4 to TRBJ1-2; with no DNA, the TCRdb D assignment of TRBD1 cannot be verified. The CDR3 sequence is 15 residues long. CDR3 region: CASSHTGGHNYGYTF.

V gene TRBV7-2 combines with J gene TRBJ1-2. The germline CDR1 and CDR2 sequences are SGHTA and FQGNSA. This CDR3 has 14 residues. CDR3 amino acids: CASNLLGDLGGYTF.